The 6 T cell receptor beta chains listed next were all sequenced from one sample in a study of T-cell reconstitution after alpha-beta-depleted transplantation in children. Library preparation (for TCRbeta) was performed with unique molecular identifiers. TCRdb reanalysed the PCR reads using MiXCR and keeps one entry per CDR3 protein. This table holds around 680,000 distinct CDR3 sequences, approximately 15% found once. The sequences come from PBMCs from the stem cell graft donor, collected from the stem cell graft. These receptors were obtained from a human donor who donated a stem cell graft to a child with acute myeloid leukemia.

The chain is built from TRBV11-2 and TRBJ1-4; 10 nucleotides align to TRBD1. Trimming cost V 5 bases and J 1 base; bases outside gene matches: 10. Germline CDR1 SGHAT, CDR2 FQNNGV. The CDR3 spans 18 residues. The CDR3 region has the DNA TGTGCCAGCAGCCCTCAACCGACAGGGGGCAAAACTAATGAAAAACTGTTTTTT. Encoded protein: CASSPQPTGGKTNEKLFF.

The sample holds many counts of this clonotype. The chain combines TRBV29-1 with TRBJ2-3; 7 bases map to TRBD1. This CDR3 region has 15 residues. Germline assignment: CDR1 SQVTM and CDR2 ANQGSEA. V was clipped by 3 bases and J by 2 bases; unmatched bases: 8. DNA of the CDR3: TGCAGCGTTGACAGACAGGGCTCCAACACAGATACGCAGTATTTT. Protein sequence: CSVDRQGSNTDTQYF.

This clonotype was seen many times. The genes are TRBV20-1 and TRBJ2-2; the D is unclear. The CDR3 has 15 residues. The V gene's germline CDR1 is DFQATT and CDR2 SNEGSKA (reference sequence). Trimming took off 0 bases at V and 2 bases at J, with 10 bases between the two ends. CDR3 protein: CSARDRHGNTGELFF. Written as DNA, the CDR3 is TGCAGTGCTAGAGATCGGCACGGCAACACCGGGGAGCTGTTTTTT.

This clonotype came up many times. The chain recombines TRBV20-1 with TRBJ1-5; no clear D. The CDR3 totals 16 residues. The germline V gene encodes CDR1 DFQATT and CDR2 SNEGSKA (reference sequence). The V gene lost 3 bases and the J gene lost 0 bases, with 15 bases spanning the gap. The CDR3 sequence: CSASIPALDSNQPQHF. The CDR3 coding sequence is TGCAGTGCTAGTATTCCCGCACTGGATAGCAATCAGCCCCAGCATTTT.

There are many counts of this clonotype. The gene calls are TRBV12-3 or TRBV12-4 and TRBJ2-2; D may match TRBD1 or TRBD2 (5 bases each). V was cut by 5 bases and J by 1 base, with 11 bases left in between. The CDR3 has 15 amino acids. Here the CDR3 reads CASSPGPLNTGELFF. In nucleotides, the CDR3 is TGTGCCAGCAGTCCGGGACCCTTGAACACCGGGGAGCTGTTTTTT.

This clonotype came up many times. The genes are TRBV12-3 or TRBV12-4 and TRBJ2-1; D call uncertain. V was clipped by 3 bases and J by 15 bases, with 15 bases between them. This CDR3 region has 12 residues. CDR3 nucleotide sequence: TGTGCCAGCAGTTTTGGCCCGGGCCCTCTGTTCTTC. This codes for CASSFGPGPLFF.